The rows below give T cell receptor beta chains drawn from one sample of a study of blood T cell repertoires in COVID-19. The data were produced by immunoSEQ multiplex PCR, yet TCRdb's version contains in-frame clones alone and is incomplete. The table lists over 100,000 clones, over 65% of them singletons. The sequencing input was peripheral blood. The source is a woman aged 70-85 years with acute or convalescent COVID-19. The CDR3 runs from the conserved cysteine through the conserved F or W. D genes are given only for firm matches. Clone size is given for some rows only: seen once, a few or many times, or a class if the clone is expanded.

abundance: -; d_gene: -; v_gene: TRBV4-3; j_gene: TRBJ1-1; CDR3nt: TGCGCCAGCAGCCAAACTACAGGGAACACTGAAGCTTTCTTT; CDR3aa: CASSQTTGNTEAFF
abundance: once; d_gene: TRBD2; v_gene: TRBV4-3; j_gene: TRBJ2-1; CDR3nt: TGCGCCAGCAGCCAAGTTCCTAGCGGGGGTGGCAATGAGCAGTTCTTC; CDR3aa: CASSQVPSGGGNEQFF
abundance: -; d_gene: TRBD2; v_gene: TRBV18; j_gene: TRBJ2-4; CDR3nt: TGTGCCAGCTCACCTACCGGGACTAGCGGTATAGCCAAAAACATTCAGTACTTC; CDR3aa: CASSPTGTSGIAKNIQYF
abundance: -; d_gene: -; v_gene: TRBV25-1; j_gene: TRBJ1-5; CDR3nt: TGTGCCAGCAGTGAATTTTGCAGGGTGGGTTATCAGCCCCAGCATTTT; CDR3aa: CASSEFCRVGYQPQHF
abundance: -; d_gene: -; v_gene: TRBV12-3/TRBV12-4; j_gene: TRBJ1-6; CDR3nt: TGTGCCAGCAGTTTACGAGGGGGTTCACCCCTCCACTTT; CDR3aa: CASSLRGGSPLHF
abundance: few; d_gene: -; v_gene: TRBV19; j_gene: TRBJ2-2; CDR3nt: TGTGCCAGTAGTACCGGGACAACGAACACCGGGGAGCTGTTTTTT; CDR3aa: CASSTGTTNTGELFF
abundance: once; d_gene: -; v_gene: TRBV7-2; j_gene: TRBJ1-2; CDR3nt: TGTGCCAGCAGCTTTAGGGGTGACTATGGCTACACCTTC; CDR3aa: CASSFRGDYGYTF
abundance: -; d_gene: TRBD1; v_gene: TRBV2; j_gene: TRBJ1-1; CDR3nt: TGTGCCAGCAGGAGCGACAGGGAGGCTTTCTTT; CDR3aa: CASRSDREAFF
abundance: -; d_gene: -; v_gene: TRBV7-8; j_gene: TRBJ2-1; CDR3nt: TGTGCCAGCAGCCCAACCCTTTTGAGCCTCGGTGAGCAGTTCTTC; CDR3aa: CASSPTLLSLGEQFF
abundance: -; d_gene: -; v_gene: TRBV7-3; j_gene: TRBJ2-1; CDR3nt: TGTGCCAGCAGCTTGTCTCACAATGAGCAGTTCTTC; CDR3aa: CASSLSHNEQFF
abundance: -; d_gene: -; v_gene: TRBV27; j_gene: TRBJ2-1; CDR3nt: TGTGCCAGCAGTGTACGGGGATTAAACAATGAGCAGTTCTTC; CDR3aa: CASSVRGLNNEQFF
abundance: -; d_gene: TRBD2; v_gene: TRBV12-5; j_gene: TRBJ2-2; CDR3nt: TGTGCTAGTGGTTTGGACGCGGGGGGGTGGCCCGGGGAGCTGTTTTTT; CDR3aa: CASGLDAGGWPGELFF
abundance: -; d_gene: -; v_gene: TRBV5-1; j_gene: TRBJ1-6; CDR3nt: TGCGCCAGCAGCCAAAGGGACACGTATAATTCACCCCTCCACTTT; CDR3aa: CASSQRDTYNSPLHF
abundance: once; d_gene: -; v_gene: TRBV19; j_gene: TRBJ1-2; CDR3nt: TGTGCCAGTAGTTCCCTGGACAGCTATGGCTACACCTTC; CDR3aa: CASSSLDSYGYTF